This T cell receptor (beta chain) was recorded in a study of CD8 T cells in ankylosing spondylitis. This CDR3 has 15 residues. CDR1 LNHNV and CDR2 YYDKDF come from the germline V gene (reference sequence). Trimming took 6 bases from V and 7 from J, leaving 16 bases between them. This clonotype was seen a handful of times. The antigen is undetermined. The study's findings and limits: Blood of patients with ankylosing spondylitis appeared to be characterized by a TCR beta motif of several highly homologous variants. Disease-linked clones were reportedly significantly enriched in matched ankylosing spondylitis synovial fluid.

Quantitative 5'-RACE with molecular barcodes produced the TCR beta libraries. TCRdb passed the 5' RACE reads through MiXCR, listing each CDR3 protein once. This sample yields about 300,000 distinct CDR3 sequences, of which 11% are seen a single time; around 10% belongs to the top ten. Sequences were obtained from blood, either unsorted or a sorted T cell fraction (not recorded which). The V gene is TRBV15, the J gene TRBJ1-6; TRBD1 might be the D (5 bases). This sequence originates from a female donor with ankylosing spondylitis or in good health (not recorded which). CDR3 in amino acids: CATSRVAGGNSPLHF. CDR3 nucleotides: TGTGCCACCAGTCGAGTGGCGGGGGGAAATTCACCCCTCCACTTT. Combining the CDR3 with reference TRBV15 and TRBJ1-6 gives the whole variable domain DAMVIQNPRYQVTQFGKPVTLSCSQTLNHNVMYWYQQKSSQAPKLLFHYYDKDFNNEADTPDNFQSRRPNTSFCFLDIRSPGLGDTAMYLCATSRVAGGNSPLHFGNGTRLTVT.